This TCR beta chain is drawn from a study of T cell repertoires in cytomegalovirus infection (dated by TCRdb to between 2019 and 2020). In terms of the full investigation: Donor HLA type was relevant to the analysis, as public TCR beta signatures indicated carriage of CMV infection together with the matching HLA type.

Notes on this clonotype: Its antigen remains undetermined. No per-base quality is available; no much larger clone lies one base away.

The paper as a whole reports these results and caveats: Carriers of CMV infection plus the relevant HLA type were discriminated by the cumulative frequency of public TCR beta family members in the study cohort and in an independent approximately 340-donor cohort. In the ex vivo response, HLA-C-restricted CMV-specific TCR beta clonotypes were dominant, and in two of eight donors the single most frequent clonotype came from this HLA-C-restricted group.

V gives up 2 bases and J gives up 4 bases, and the segment between their germline ends measures 9 bases. There are 14 amino acids in the CDR3, from cysteine to phenylalanine inclusive. Solely the CDR3 DNA is kept, with 42 bases framed from the first base. CDR1 and CDR2 were assigned from the germline V gene as ENHRY and SYGVKD. TCRdb names Illumina HiSeq 1500 as the instrument used. In-frame beta chains were kept once TCRdb had trimmed the public reads at Q25 with fastp and called clones with MiXCR. All rows with the same CDR3 protein become a single entry with the most common DNA and genes. The sample yields almost 300,000 distinct CDR3 sequences; around 10% were counted once. Of the sample, around 2.6% is held by the ten largest clones.

The chain was built from TRBV10-3 and TRBJ2-1; the D gene is perhaps TRBD1 or TRBD2, as each covers 5 bases. Sequenced material: PBMCs. The TCR was taken from a human donor in good health (CMV status not recorded). Some clones in this sample may be carry-over from other donors' samples. CDR3 loop: CAISEGGTYNEQFF. The DNA sequence reads TGTGCCATCAGTGAGGGGGGAACGTACAATGAGCAGTTCTTC.